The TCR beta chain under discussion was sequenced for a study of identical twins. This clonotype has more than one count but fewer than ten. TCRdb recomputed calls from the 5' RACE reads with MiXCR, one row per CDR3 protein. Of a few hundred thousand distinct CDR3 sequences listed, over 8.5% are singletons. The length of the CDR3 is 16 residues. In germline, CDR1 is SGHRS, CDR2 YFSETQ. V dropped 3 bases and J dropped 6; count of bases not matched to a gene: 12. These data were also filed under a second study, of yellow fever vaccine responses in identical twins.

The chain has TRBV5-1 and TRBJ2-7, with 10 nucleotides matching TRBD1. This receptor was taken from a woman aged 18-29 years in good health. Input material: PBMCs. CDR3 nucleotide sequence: TGCGCCAGCAGCTCCGGGACAGGGGCCTCAAGTGGCGAGCAGTACTTC. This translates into CASSSGTGASSGEQYF.